These T cell receptor beta chains were read from a single sample in a study of cytotoxic CD8 clonotypes in ibrutinib-treated CLL. Assay: immunoSEQ multiplex PCR; the TCRdb copy retains only in-frame clones and omits some. The sample lists 160,000 or so clones; around 80% were seen once. The sample in question was PBMCs, obtained after 24 months of ibrutinib treatment. The receptors originated from a human donor with chronic lymphocytic leukemia. Each CDR3 is given with its conserved first and last residue. The D gene is left open where the match is weak. Clone size is shown for a subset of rows, as once, few, many or a class of expanded clone.

d_gene: NA
j_gene: TRBJ1-1
abundance: NA
v_gene: TRBV18
CDR3aa: CASSPRTVNTEAFF
CDR3nt: TGTGCCAGCTCACCCAGGACGGTGAACACTGAAGCTTTCTTT

d_gene: NA
j_gene: TRBJ1-2
abundance: NA
v_gene: TRBV6-6
CDR3aa: CASTALPNYGYTF
CDR3nt: TGTGCCAGCACGGCCCTCCCTAACTATGGCTACACCTTC

d_gene: NA
j_gene: TRBJ1-5
abundance: NA
v_gene: TRBV28
CDR3aa: CASSLYGGGSNQPQHF
CDR3nt: TGTGCCAGCAGTTTATACGGCGGGGGCAGCAATCAGCCCCAGCATTTT

d_gene: NA
j_gene: TRBJ2-6
abundance: NA
v_gene: TRBV9
CDR3aa: CASSVVGGGAGANVLTF
CDR3nt: TGTGCCAGCAGCGTAGTTGGAGGGGGCGCTGGGGCCAACGTCCTGACTTTC

d_gene: NA
j_gene: TRBJ2-1
abundance: NA
v_gene: TRBV6-5
CDR3aa: CASSLVTGYTEQFF
CDR3nt: TGTGCCAGCAGTTTAGTAACAGGGTATACTGAGCAGTTCTTC

d_gene: NA
j_gene: TRBJ1-1
abundance: NA
v_gene: TRBV5-1
CDR3aa: CASSRGLNTEAFF
CDR3nt: TGCGCCAGCAGCCGGGGACTCAACACTGAAGCTTTCTTT

d_gene: NA
j_gene: TRBJ1-5
abundance: NA
v_gene: TRBV28
CDR3aa: CASSLTGSNQPQHF
CDR3nt: TGTGCCAGCAGTTTAACGGGGAGCAATCAGCCCCAGCATTTT

d_gene: NA
j_gene: TRBJ2-7
abundance: NA
v_gene: TRBV5-6
CDR3aa: CASSLGRQSSYEQYF
CDR3nt: TGTGCCAGCAGCTTGGGGCGGCAGAGCTCCTACGAGCAGTACTTC

d_gene: NA
j_gene: TRBJ2-1
abundance: NA
v_gene: TRBV11-2
CDR3aa: CASSGGTYNEQFF
CDR3nt: TGTGCCAGCAGCGGAGGGACTTACAATGAGCAGTTCTTC

d_gene: NA
j_gene: TRBJ2-1
abundance: NA
v_gene: TRBV7-8
CDR3aa: CASSLDSGQFIYNEQFF
CDR3nt: TGTGCCAGCAGCTTAGACTCCGGACAGTTCATCTACAATGAGCAGTTCTTC

d_gene: NA
j_gene: TRBJ1-2
abundance: NA
v_gene: TRBV28
CDR3aa: CASSLFRAGGYTF
CDR3nt: TGTGCCAGCAGTTTATTTAGGGCGGGTGGCTACACCTTC

d_gene: TRBD1
j_gene: TRBJ1-5
abundance: once
v_gene: TRBV4-1
CDR3aa: CASSQGLGQGGNQPQHF
CDR3nt: TGCGCCAGCAGCCAAGGGCTAGGACAGGGCGGCAATCAGCCCCAGCATTTT

d_gene: NA
j_gene: TRBJ2-3
abundance: NA
v_gene: TRBV7-3
CDR3aa: CASSLSALSTDTQYF
CDR3nt: TGTGCCAGCAGCTTATCTGCTTTAAGCACAGATACGCAGTATTTT

d_gene: NA
j_gene: TRBJ2-1
abundance: NA
v_gene: TRBV6-4
CDR3aa: CASSESSYDEQFF
CDR3nt: TGTGCCAGCTCCGAGTCTAGTTACGATGAGCAGTTCTTC

d_gene: NA
j_gene: TRBJ2-2
abundance: few
v_gene: TRBV7-7
CDR3aa: CASSRDTGAGELFF
CDR3nt: TGTGCTAGCAGCCGGGACACCGGAGCGGGGGAGCTGTTTTTT

d_gene: TRBD1
j_gene: TRBJ2-3
abundance: NA
v_gene: TRBV30
CDR3aa: CAWSVGTGALTDTQYF
CDR3nt: TGTGCCTGGAGTGTAGGGACAGGGGCCCTGACAGATACGCAGTATTTT

d_gene: TRBD2
j_gene: TRBJ2-7
abundance: NA
v_gene: TRBV7-3
CDR3aa: CASSLSLAGGGEQYF
CDR3nt: TGTGCCAGCAGCTTAAGTCTAGCGGGAGGAGGCGAGCAGTACTTC

d_gene: NA
j_gene: TRBJ1-1
abundance: NA
v_gene: TRBV9
CDR3aa: CASSAVPGARGTEAFF
CDR3nt: TGTGCCAGCAGCGCTGTCCCGGGAGCACGGGGGACTGAAGCTTTCTTT

d_gene: NA
j_gene: TRBJ2-5
abundance: NA
v_gene: TRBV30
CDR3aa: CAWRGSQETQYF
CDR3nt: TGTGCCTGGAGGGGCAGCCAAGAGACCCAGTACTTC

d_gene: NA
j_gene: TRBJ2-4
abundance: NA
v_gene: TRBV7-9
CDR3aa: CASSPGAGRRDIQYF
CDR3nt: TGTGCCAGCAGCCCCGGCGCGGGTAGAAGGGACATTCAGTACTTC

d_gene: TRBD2
j_gene: TRBJ2-3
abundance: NA
v_gene: TRBV7-9
CDR3aa: CASSLASGVGTDTQYF
CDR3nt: TGTGCCAGCAGCTTAGCTAGCGGGGTCGGCACAGATACGCAGTATTTT

d_gene: NA
j_gene: TRBJ1-1
abundance: NA
v_gene: TRBV19
CDR3aa: CASSMGTWEGAFF
CDR3nt: TGTGCCAGTAGTATGGGGACATGGGAGGGAGCTTTCTTT

d_gene: NA
j_gene: TRBJ1-2
abundance: NA
v_gene: TRBV27
CDR3aa: CASSSLSGYGYTF
CDR3nt: TGTGCCAGCAGTTCACTCTCGGGGTATGGCTACACCTTC

d_gene: NA
j_gene: TRBJ2-3
abundance: NA
v_gene: TRBV11-2
CDR3aa: CASSLGTAFRRNTQYF
CDR3nt: TGTGCCAGCAGCTTAGGGACGGCTTTTCGACGAAATACGCAGTATTTT

d_gene: TRBD1
j_gene: TRBJ2-3
abundance: NA
v_gene: TRBV7-3
CDR3aa: CASTLTGVSTDTQYF
CDR3nt: TGTGCCAGCACCCTGACAGGGGTAAGCACAGATACGCAGTATTTT

d_gene: NA
j_gene: TRBJ1-2
abundance: NA
v_gene: TRBV30
CDR3aa: CAWSVVNGYTF
CDR3nt: TGTGCCTGGAGTGTAGTAAATGGCTACACCTTC

d_gene: NA
j_gene: TRBJ1-5
abundance: NA
v_gene: TRBV14
CDR3aa: CASSQGLNQPQHF
CDR3nt: TGTGCCAGCAGCCAGGGCCTCAATCAGCCCCAGCATTTT

d_gene: NA
j_gene: TRBJ2-6
abundance: NA
v_gene: TRBV28
CDR3aa: CASSLASSSGANVLTF
CDR3nt: TGTGCCAGCAGTTTGGCCTCTTCCTCTGGGGCCAACGTCCTGACTTTC

d_gene: NA
j_gene: TRBJ1-2
abundance: few
v_gene: TRBV5-1
CDR3aa: CASSLGGGYGYTF
CDR3nt: TGCGCCAGCAGCTTGGGGGGCGGCTATGGCTACACCTTC

d_gene: TRBD1
j_gene: TRBJ2-7
abundance: NA
v_gene: TRBV5-1
CDR3aa: CASSLAGTGGAEQYF
CDR3nt: TGCGCCAGCAGCTTAGCCGGGACAGGGGGCGCCGAGCAGTACTTC

d_gene: TRBD1
j_gene: TRBJ1-2
abundance: once
v_gene: TRBV19
CDR3aa: CASSTGQAPYGYTF
CDR3nt: TGTGCCAGTAGTACGGGACAGGCCCCCTATGGCTACACCTTC

d_gene: TRBD1
j_gene: TRBJ2-6
abundance: NA
v_gene: TRBV5-3
CDR3aa: CARSARDRGAGANVLTF
CDR3nt: TGTGCCAGAAGCGCACGGGACAGGGGGGCTGGGGCCAACGTCCTGACTTTC

d_gene: TRBD1
j_gene: TRBJ1-4
abundance: NA
v_gene: TRBV10-3
CDR3aa: CAISGQGGEKLFF
CDR3nt: TGTGCCATCAGTGGACAGGGCGGTGAAAAACTGTTTTTT

d_gene: TRBD1
j_gene: TRBJ1-2
abundance: NA
v_gene: TRBV28
CDR3aa: CASSPKKQGGYGYTF
CDR3nt: TGTGCCAGCAGTCCAAAAAAACAGGGGGGCTATGGCTACACCTTC

d_gene: NA
j_gene: TRBJ1-2
abundance: NA
v_gene: TRBV6-6
CDR3aa: CASSPGRNYGYTF
CDR3nt: TGTGCCAGCAGTCCCGGCAGGAACTATGGCTACACCTTC

d_gene: NA
j_gene: TRBJ1-2
abundance: NA
v_gene: TRBV19
CDR3aa: CASSIPDSRVRGYTF
CDR3nt: TGTGCCAGTAGTATTCCCGATAGCAGGGTCCGAGGCTACACCTTC

d_gene: NA
j_gene: TRBJ2-7
abundance: NA
v_gene: TRBV5-1
CDR3aa: CASSLSREQYF
CDR3nt: TGCGCCAGCAGCTTGAGCCGGGAGCAGTACTTC

d_gene: NA
j_gene: TRBJ1-1
abundance: NA
v_gene: TRBV19
CDR3aa: CASKIHVANTEAFF
CDR3nt: TGTGCCAGTAAGATTCACGTGGCGAACACTGAAGCTTTCTTT

d_gene: NA
j_gene: TRBJ1-5
abundance: NA
v_gene: TRBV30
CDR3aa: CAWSVVGRSNQPQHF
CDR3nt: TGTGCCTGGAGTGTAGTAGGCAGGTCGAATCAGCCCCAGCATTTT

d_gene: NA
j_gene: TRBJ1-3
abundance: once
v_gene: TRBV16
CDR3aa: CASSGQFSGNTIYF
CDR3nt: TGTGCCAGCAGCGGACAGTTCTCTGGAAACACCATATATTTT

d_gene: TRBD1
j_gene: TRBJ2-1
abundance: NA
v_gene: TRBV29-1
CDR3aa: CSVGTGQGEQFF
CDR3nt: TGCAGCGTCGGGACAGGGCAGGGTGAGCAGTTCTTC

d_gene: TRBD1
j_gene: TRBJ2-7
abundance: NA
v_gene: TRBV19
CDR3aa: CASMSQGAHEQYF
CDR3nt: TGTGCCAGTATGTCACAGGGGGCCCACGAGCAGTACTTC

d_gene: TRBD2
j_gene: TRBJ2-7
abundance: NA
v_gene: TRBV5-6
CDR3aa: CASSRTGTSGGYEQYF
CDR3nt: TGTGCCAGCAGCCGGACCGGGACTAGCGGGGGTTACGAGCAGTACTTC

d_gene: NA
j_gene: TRBJ2-5
abundance: once
v_gene: TRBV28
CDR3aa: CALGVETQYF
CDR3nt: TGTGCCCTAGGGGTCGAGACCCAGTACTTC

d_gene: TRBD1
j_gene: TRBJ1-1
abundance: many
v_gene: TRBV11-2
CDR3aa: CASSLGGTAMNTEAFF
CDR3nt: TGTGCCAGCAGCTTAGGAGGGACAGCAATGAACACTGAAGCTTTCTTT

d_gene: NA
j_gene: TRBJ2-7
abundance: NA
v_gene: TRBV4-1
CDR3aa: CASSLQGEQYF
CDR3nt: TGCGCCAGCAGCCTCCAGGGTGAGCAGTACTTC

d_gene: TRBD2
j_gene: TRBJ2-3
abundance: NA
v_gene: TRBV7-9
CDR3aa: CASSPLAGNTQYF
CDR3nt: TGTGCCAGCAGCCCACTAGCGGGGAATACGCAGTATTTT